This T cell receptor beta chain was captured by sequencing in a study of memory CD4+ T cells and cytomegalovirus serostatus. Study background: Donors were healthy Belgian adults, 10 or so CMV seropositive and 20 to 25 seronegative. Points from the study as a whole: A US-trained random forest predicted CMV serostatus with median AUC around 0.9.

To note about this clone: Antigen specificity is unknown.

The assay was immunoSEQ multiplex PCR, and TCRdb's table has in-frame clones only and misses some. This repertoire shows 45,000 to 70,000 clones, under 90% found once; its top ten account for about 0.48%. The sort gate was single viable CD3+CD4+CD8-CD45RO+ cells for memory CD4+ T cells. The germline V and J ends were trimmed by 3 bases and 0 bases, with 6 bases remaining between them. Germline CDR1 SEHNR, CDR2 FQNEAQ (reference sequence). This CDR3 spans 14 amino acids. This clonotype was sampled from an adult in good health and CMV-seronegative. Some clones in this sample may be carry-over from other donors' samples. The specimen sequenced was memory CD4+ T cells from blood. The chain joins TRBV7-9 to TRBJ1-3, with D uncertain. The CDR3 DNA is TGTGCCAGCAGCTTGTCGGACTCTGGAAACACCATATATTTT. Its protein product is CASSLSDSGNTIYF.